The rows below give T cell receptor beta chains drawn from one sample of a study of T-cell memory formation after mild COVID-19. In TCRdb, the 5' RACE reads were re-called with MiXCR into one record per CDR3 protein. The table records under 110,000 distinct CDR3 sequences, 9.5% to 15% of them present only once. The sequenced material came from PBMCs or a T cell subset sorted from them (not recorded which). These receptors were obtained from an adult woman who had mild COVID-19 (a few samples of this study predate the infection). Cell type and time point are not known. CDR3s include the opening cysteine and the closing phenylalanine or tryptophan. D genes are given only for firm matches. Rows give clone size only sometimes, using once, few, many, or a class for an expanded clone.

j_gene: TRBJ2-1
d_gene: TRBD1
v_gene: TRBV25-1
abundance: few
CDR3aa: CASSESLIGRQGYNEQFF
CDR3nt: TGTGCCAGCAGTGAATCTCTAATAGGTAGACAGGGGTACAATGAGCAGTTCTTC

j_gene: TRBJ2-7
d_gene: NA
v_gene: TRBV12-3/TRBV12-4
abundance: NA
CDR3aa: CASSLGPLYEQYF
CDR3nt: TGTGCCAGCAGCCTTGGACCGCTCTACGAGCAGTACTTC

j_gene: TRBJ2-7
d_gene: TRBD1
v_gene: TRBV25-1
abundance: NA
CDR3aa: CASSGQGGGYEQYF
CDR3nt: TGTGCCAGCAGTGGACAGGGTGGGGGCTACGAGCAGTACTTC

j_gene: TRBJ2-2
d_gene: NA
v_gene: TRBV29-1
abundance: NA
CDR3aa: CSVELLTGSTGELFF
CDR3nt: TGCAGCGTTGAACTCCTGACAGGCTCCACCGGGGAGCTGTTTTTT

j_gene: TRBJ2-1
d_gene: NA
v_gene: TRBV7-9
abundance: many
CDR3aa: CASSTDRGLAYNEQFF
CDR3nt: TGTGCCAGCAGCACGGACAGGGGACTAGCTTACAATGAGCAGTTCTTC

j_gene: TRBJ2-7
d_gene: NA
v_gene: TRBV7-9
abundance: few
CDR3aa: CASSRGPDYEQYF
CDR3nt: TGTGCCAGCAGTCGAGGTCCTGACTACGAGCAGTACTTC

j_gene: TRBJ2-1
d_gene: TRBD2
v_gene: TRBV24-1
abundance: NA
CDR3aa: CATSDPGLAEQFF
CDR3nt: TGTGCCACCAGTGATCCGGGACTAGCAGAGCAGTTCTTC

j_gene: TRBJ2-3
d_gene: NA
v_gene: TRBV6-2/TRBV6-3
abundance: few
CDR3aa: CASSSMSTDTQYF
CDR3nt: TGTGCCAGCAGTTCCATGAGCACAGATACGCAGTATTTT

j_gene: TRBJ1-1
d_gene: NA
v_gene: TRBV7-2
abundance: NA
CDR3aa: CASSFGVEAFF
CDR3nt: TGTGCCAGCAGCTTCGGGGTTGAAGCTTTCTTT

j_gene: TRBJ1-1
d_gene: TRBD1
v_gene: TRBV5-1
abundance: NA
CDR3aa: CASFNGTGDTEAFF
CDR3nt: TGCGCCAGCTTCAACGGGACAGGGGACACTGAAGCTTTCTTT

j_gene: TRBJ2-7
d_gene: TRBD1
v_gene: TRBV6-6
abundance: few
CDR3aa: CASTGTVTYEQYF
CDR3nt: TGTGCCAGCACAGGGACAGTAACCTACGAGCAGTACTTC

j_gene: TRBJ2-5
d_gene: TRBD2
v_gene: TRBV3-1
abundance: NA
CDR3aa: CASSQEPSGSETQYF
CDR3nt: TGTGCCAGCAGCCAAGAGCCTAGCGGGAGTGAGACCCAGTACTTC

j_gene: TRBJ2-7
d_gene: TRBD2
v_gene: TRBV29-1
abundance: few
CDR3aa: CSVEEGASGRNYEQYF
CDR3nt: TGCAGCGTTGAAGAAGGGGCTAGCGGGAGAAACTACGAGCAGTACTTC

j_gene: TRBJ2-7
d_gene: TRBD2
v_gene: TRBV20-1
abundance: few
CDR3aa: CSATTLAVPYEQYF
CDR3nt: TGCAGTGCTACTACACTAGCGGTCCCCTACGAGCAGTACTTC

j_gene: TRBJ2-3
d_gene: NA
v_gene: TRBV5-6
abundance: NA
CDR3aa: CASSLVEGAGTDTQYF
CDR3nt: TGTGCCAGCAGCTTGGTTGAAGGGGCGGGCACAGATACGCAGTATTTT

j_gene: TRBJ2-3
d_gene: NA
v_gene: TRBV13
abundance: NA
CDR3aa: CASSPLADTQYF
CDR3nt: TGTGCCAGCAGCCCGTTAGCGGATACGCAGTATTTT

j_gene: TRBJ2-7
d_gene: NA
v_gene: TRBV7-8
abundance: many
CDR3aa: CASSSRGPYEQYF
CDR3nt: TGTGCCAGCAGCTCACGGGGACCTTACGAGCAGTACTTC

j_gene: TRBJ2-5
d_gene: NA
v_gene: TRBV5-4
abundance: NA
CDR3aa: CASSDRTLMGQETQYF
CDR3nt: TGTGCCAGCAGCGACCGGACGTTAATGGGCCAAGAGACCCAGTACTTC

j_gene: TRBJ1-2
d_gene: NA
v_gene: TRBV12-3/TRBV12-4
abundance: NA
CDR3aa: CASSSGDGYGYTF
CDR3nt: TGTGCCAGCAGTTCAGGGGACGGGTATGGCTACACCTTC

j_gene: TRBJ2-7
d_gene: NA
v_gene: TRBV7-9
abundance: NA
CDR3aa: CASSLGSTSYEQYF
CDR3nt: TGTGCCAGCAGCTTAGGATCCACCTCCTACGAGCAGTACTTC

j_gene: TRBJ2-5
d_gene: NA
v_gene: TRBV6-5
abundance: few
CDR3aa: CASSEDQETQYF
CDR3nt: TGTGCCAGCAGCGAAGATCAGGAGACCCAGTACTTC

j_gene: TRBJ2-7
d_gene: NA
v_gene: TRBV10-2
abundance: NA
CDR3aa: CASTGQSYEQYF
CDR3nt: TGCGCCAGCACCGGACAGTCCTACGAGCAGTACTTC

j_gene: TRBJ2-7
d_gene: TRBD2
v_gene: TRBV10-3
abundance: NA
CDR3aa: CAISGTSYEQYF
CDR3nt: TGTGCCATCAGTGGGACTAGCTACGAGCAGTACTTC

j_gene: TRBJ2-5
d_gene: TRBD1
v_gene: TRBV7-9
abundance: NA
CDR3aa: CASSLSGQGETQYF
CDR3nt: TGTGCCAGCAGCTTGTCTGGACAGGGAGAGACCCAGTACTTC

j_gene: TRBJ2-7
d_gene: TRBD1
v_gene: TRBV25-1
abundance: few
CDR3aa: CASTEGGQNSYEQYF
CDR3nt: TGTGCCAGCACCGAAGGGGGACAGAACTCCTACGAGCAGTACTTC

j_gene: TRBJ2-7
d_gene: TRBD2
v_gene: TRBV4-3
abundance: many
CDR3aa: CASSQAPSGSEQYF
CDR3nt: TGCGCCAGCAGCCAAGCTCCTAGCGGGAGCGAGCAGTACTTC

j_gene: TRBJ2-1
d_gene: TRBD1
v_gene: TRBV15
abundance: NA
CDR3aa: CATTLTGGHINEQFF
CDR3nt: TGTGCCACTACTTTGACAGGGGGCCATATCAATGAGCAGTTCTTC

j_gene: TRBJ2-5
d_gene: TRBD1
v_gene: TRBV6-5
abundance: few
CDR3aa: CASSQDRDRVSGGETQYF
CDR3nt: TGTGCCAGCAGTCAAGACCGGGACAGGGTCTCAGGAGGCGAGACCCAGTACTTC

j_gene: TRBJ2-7
d_gene: TRBD2
v_gene: TRBV19
abundance: NA
CDR3aa: CASSLAGGTLYEQYF
CDR3nt: TGTGCCAGTAGTCTAGCGGGAGGGACCTTATACGAGCAGTACTTC

j_gene: TRBJ2-1
d_gene: NA
v_gene: TRBV5-6
abundance: NA
CDR3aa: CASSLQGVGDIDEQFF
CDR3nt: TGTGCCAGCAGCCTACAGGGCGTGGGGGACATTGATGAGCAGTTCTTC

j_gene: TRBJ2-3
d_gene: NA
v_gene: TRBV7-8
abundance: NA
CDR3aa: CASSRGTPLSTDTQYF
CDR3nt: TGTGCCAGCAGCCGCGGGACTCCTCTTAGCACAGATACGCAGTATTTT

j_gene: TRBJ1-2
d_gene: TRBD1
v_gene: TRBV25-1
abundance: few
CDR3aa: CATGQGLWGYTF
CDR3nt: TGTGCTACCGGACAGGGTTTGTGGGGCTACACCTTC

j_gene: TRBJ2-2
d_gene: TRBD2
v_gene: TRBV4-1
abundance: few
CDR3aa: CASSQGLAGFTGELFF
CDR3nt: TGCGCCAGCAGCCAAGGACTAGCGGGATTTACCGGGGAGCTGTTTTTT

j_gene: TRBJ1-3
d_gene: NA
v_gene: TRBV15
abundance: NA
CDR3aa: CATSRRDQAPGNTIYF
CDR3nt: TGTGCCACCAGCAGACGGGACCAGGCGCCTGGAAACACCATATATTTT

j_gene: TRBJ2-1
d_gene: TRBD2
v_gene: TRBV20-1
abundance: many
CDR3aa: CSARDLTSGSYNEQFF
CDR3nt: TGCAGTGCTAGAGATCTTACTAGCGGTTCCTACAATGAGCAGTTCTTC

j_gene: TRBJ1-1
d_gene: NA
v_gene: TRBV25-1
abundance: NA
CDR3aa: CASKNPLNTEAFF
CDR3nt: TGTGCCAGTAAAAATCCTCTGAACACTGAAGCTTTCTTT

j_gene: TRBJ2-3
d_gene: NA
v_gene: TRBV7-9
abundance: many
CDR3aa: CASSLGTSTDTQYF
CDR3nt: TGTGCCAGCAGCTTGGGAACTAGCACAGATACGCAGTATTTT

j_gene: TRBJ2-1
d_gene: NA
v_gene: TRBV30
abundance: few
CDR3aa: CAWSVLSGSEQFF
CDR3nt: TGTGCCTGGAGTGTACTGAGCGGTAGTGAGCAGTTCTTC

j_gene: TRBJ2-2
d_gene: NA
v_gene: TRBV25-1
abundance: NA
CDR3aa: CASSSGGNTGELFF
CDR3nt: TGTGCCAGCAGTTCCGGAGGGAACACCGGGGAGCTGTTTTTT

j_gene: TRBJ1-4
d_gene: NA
v_gene: TRBV7-9
abundance: NA
CDR3aa: CAGRGATNEKLFF
CDR3nt: TGTGCCGGGCGGGGGGCAACTAATGAAAAACTGTTTTTT

j_gene: TRBJ2-1
d_gene: TRBD2
v_gene: TRBV4-2
abundance: NA
CDR3aa: CASSPQGSGGNNEQFF
CDR3nt: TGTGCCAGCAGCCCCCAGGGTAGCGGGGGTAACAATGAGCAGTTCTTC

j_gene: TRBJ2-1
d_gene: NA
v_gene: TRBV18
abundance: few
CDR3aa: CASSPRGSYNEQFF
CDR3nt: TGTGCCAGCTCACCCCGGGGTTCCTACAATGAGCAGTTCTTC

j_gene: TRBJ2-1
d_gene: TRBD2
v_gene: TRBV7-2
abundance: few
CDR3aa: CASSSGLAGNNEQFF
CDR3nt: TGTGCCAGCAGCTCGGGACTAGCGGGAAACAATGAGCAGTTCTTC

j_gene: TRBJ2-5
d_gene: NA
v_gene: TRBV7-9
abundance: NA
CDR3aa: CASSFGPPRETQYF
CDR3nt: TGTGCCAGCAGCTTCGGCCCTCCTAGGGAGACCCAGTACTTC

j_gene: TRBJ2-3
d_gene: NA
v_gene: TRBV4-2
abundance: few
CDR3aa: CASSHRRGARDTQYF
CDR3nt: TGTGCCAGCAGCCACCGCCGAGGGGCCAGAGATACGCAGTATTTT

j_gene: TRBJ2-7
d_gene: NA
v_gene: TRBV20-1
abundance: few
CDR3aa: CSAPDTRSSYEQYF
CDR3nt: TGCAGTGCCCCCGACACTCGGAGCTCCTACGAGCAGTACTTC

j_gene: TRBJ2-3
d_gene: TRBD2
v_gene: TRBV7-6
abundance: NA
CDR3aa: CASSSAGGAGVTDTQYF
CDR3nt: TGTGCCAGCAGTTCCGCGGGGGGAGCGGGGGTTACAGATACGCAGTATTTT

j_gene: TRBJ2-7
d_gene: TRBD1
v_gene: TRBV12-3/TRBV12-4
abundance: many
CDR3aa: CASSYGTGRAEQYF
CDR3nt: TGTGCCAGCAGTTACGGGACAGGGAGGGCCGAGCAGTACTTC

j_gene: TRBJ1-2
d_gene: NA
v_gene: TRBV4-1
abundance: NA
CDR3aa: CASSQEYGSLNYGYTF
CDR3nt: TGCGCCAGCAGCCAAGAATACGGCAGTTTGAACTATGGCTACACCTTC

j_gene: TRBJ2-7
d_gene: TRBD1
v_gene: TRBV12-3/TRBV12-4
abundance: NA
CDR3aa: CASRHTGTGDEQYF
CDR3nt: TGTGCCAGCAGGCATACCGGGACAGGGGACGAGCAGTACTTC

j_gene: TRBJ2-1
d_gene: TRBD2
v_gene: TRBV6-1
abundance: NA
CDR3aa: CASSEQRDGYNEQFF
CDR3nt: TGTGCCAGCAGTGAACAGCGGGACGGCTACAATGAGCAGTTCTTC

j_gene: TRBJ2-7
d_gene: TRBD2
v_gene: TRBV7-2
abundance: few
CDR3aa: CASSSSGLAGDPGQYF
CDR3nt: TGTGCCAGCAGCTCTTCGGGTCTAGCGGGAGATCCAGGGCAGTACTTC

j_gene: TRBJ2-3
d_gene: TRBD2
v_gene: TRBV11-3
abundance: NA
CDR3aa: CASSFRGLAGGDFSDTQYF
CDR3nt: TGTGCCAGCAGCTTCCGGGGACTAGCGGGAGGGGATTTTAGCGATACGCAGTATTTT